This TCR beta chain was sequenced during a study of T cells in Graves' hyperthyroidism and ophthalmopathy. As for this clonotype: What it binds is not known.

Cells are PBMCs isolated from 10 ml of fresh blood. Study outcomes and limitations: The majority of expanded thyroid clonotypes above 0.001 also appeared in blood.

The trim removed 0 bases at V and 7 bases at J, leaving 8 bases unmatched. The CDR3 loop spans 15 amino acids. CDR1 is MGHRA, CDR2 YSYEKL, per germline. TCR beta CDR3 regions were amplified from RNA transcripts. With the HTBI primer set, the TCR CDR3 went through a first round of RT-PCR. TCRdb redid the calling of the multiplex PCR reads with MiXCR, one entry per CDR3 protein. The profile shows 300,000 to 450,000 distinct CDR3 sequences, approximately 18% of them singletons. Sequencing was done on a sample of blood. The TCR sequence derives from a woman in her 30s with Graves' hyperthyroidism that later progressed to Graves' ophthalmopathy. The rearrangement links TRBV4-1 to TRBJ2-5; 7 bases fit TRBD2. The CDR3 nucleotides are TGCGCCAGCAGCCAAGAGGCGGGGGAGATTGTGACCCAGTACTTC. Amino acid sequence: CASSQEAGEIVTQYF.